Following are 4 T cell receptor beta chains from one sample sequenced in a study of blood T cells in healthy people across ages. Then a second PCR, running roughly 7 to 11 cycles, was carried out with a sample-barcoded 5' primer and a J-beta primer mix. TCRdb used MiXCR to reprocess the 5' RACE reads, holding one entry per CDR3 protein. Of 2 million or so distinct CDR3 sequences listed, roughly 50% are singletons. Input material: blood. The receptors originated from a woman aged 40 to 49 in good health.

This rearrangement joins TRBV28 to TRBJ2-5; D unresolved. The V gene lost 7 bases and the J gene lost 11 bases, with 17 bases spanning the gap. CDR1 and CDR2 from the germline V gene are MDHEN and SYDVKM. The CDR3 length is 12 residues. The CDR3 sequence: CASTSSPDRQYF. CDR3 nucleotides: TGTGCCAGCACGTCATCACCGGACCGACAGTACTTC.

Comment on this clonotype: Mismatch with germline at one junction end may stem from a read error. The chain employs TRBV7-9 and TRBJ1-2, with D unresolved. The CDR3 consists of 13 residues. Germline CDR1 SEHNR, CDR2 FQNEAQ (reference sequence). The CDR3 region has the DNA TGTGCCAGCACCCTGCCGGGTAACCATGGCTACACCTTC. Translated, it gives CASTLPGNHGYTF.

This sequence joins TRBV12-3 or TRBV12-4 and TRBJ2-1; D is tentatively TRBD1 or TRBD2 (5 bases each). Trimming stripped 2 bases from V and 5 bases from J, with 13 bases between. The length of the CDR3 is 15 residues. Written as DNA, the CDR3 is TGTGCCAGCAGTTTATCAGGCTGGGGACACAATGAGCAGTTCTTC. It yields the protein CASSLSGWGHNEQFF.

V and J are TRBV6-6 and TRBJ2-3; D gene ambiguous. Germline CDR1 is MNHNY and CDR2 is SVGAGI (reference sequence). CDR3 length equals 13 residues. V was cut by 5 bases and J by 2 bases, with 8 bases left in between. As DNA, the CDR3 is TGTGCCAGCAGTCGATTAATCACAGATACGCAGTATTTT. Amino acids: CASSRLITDTQYF.